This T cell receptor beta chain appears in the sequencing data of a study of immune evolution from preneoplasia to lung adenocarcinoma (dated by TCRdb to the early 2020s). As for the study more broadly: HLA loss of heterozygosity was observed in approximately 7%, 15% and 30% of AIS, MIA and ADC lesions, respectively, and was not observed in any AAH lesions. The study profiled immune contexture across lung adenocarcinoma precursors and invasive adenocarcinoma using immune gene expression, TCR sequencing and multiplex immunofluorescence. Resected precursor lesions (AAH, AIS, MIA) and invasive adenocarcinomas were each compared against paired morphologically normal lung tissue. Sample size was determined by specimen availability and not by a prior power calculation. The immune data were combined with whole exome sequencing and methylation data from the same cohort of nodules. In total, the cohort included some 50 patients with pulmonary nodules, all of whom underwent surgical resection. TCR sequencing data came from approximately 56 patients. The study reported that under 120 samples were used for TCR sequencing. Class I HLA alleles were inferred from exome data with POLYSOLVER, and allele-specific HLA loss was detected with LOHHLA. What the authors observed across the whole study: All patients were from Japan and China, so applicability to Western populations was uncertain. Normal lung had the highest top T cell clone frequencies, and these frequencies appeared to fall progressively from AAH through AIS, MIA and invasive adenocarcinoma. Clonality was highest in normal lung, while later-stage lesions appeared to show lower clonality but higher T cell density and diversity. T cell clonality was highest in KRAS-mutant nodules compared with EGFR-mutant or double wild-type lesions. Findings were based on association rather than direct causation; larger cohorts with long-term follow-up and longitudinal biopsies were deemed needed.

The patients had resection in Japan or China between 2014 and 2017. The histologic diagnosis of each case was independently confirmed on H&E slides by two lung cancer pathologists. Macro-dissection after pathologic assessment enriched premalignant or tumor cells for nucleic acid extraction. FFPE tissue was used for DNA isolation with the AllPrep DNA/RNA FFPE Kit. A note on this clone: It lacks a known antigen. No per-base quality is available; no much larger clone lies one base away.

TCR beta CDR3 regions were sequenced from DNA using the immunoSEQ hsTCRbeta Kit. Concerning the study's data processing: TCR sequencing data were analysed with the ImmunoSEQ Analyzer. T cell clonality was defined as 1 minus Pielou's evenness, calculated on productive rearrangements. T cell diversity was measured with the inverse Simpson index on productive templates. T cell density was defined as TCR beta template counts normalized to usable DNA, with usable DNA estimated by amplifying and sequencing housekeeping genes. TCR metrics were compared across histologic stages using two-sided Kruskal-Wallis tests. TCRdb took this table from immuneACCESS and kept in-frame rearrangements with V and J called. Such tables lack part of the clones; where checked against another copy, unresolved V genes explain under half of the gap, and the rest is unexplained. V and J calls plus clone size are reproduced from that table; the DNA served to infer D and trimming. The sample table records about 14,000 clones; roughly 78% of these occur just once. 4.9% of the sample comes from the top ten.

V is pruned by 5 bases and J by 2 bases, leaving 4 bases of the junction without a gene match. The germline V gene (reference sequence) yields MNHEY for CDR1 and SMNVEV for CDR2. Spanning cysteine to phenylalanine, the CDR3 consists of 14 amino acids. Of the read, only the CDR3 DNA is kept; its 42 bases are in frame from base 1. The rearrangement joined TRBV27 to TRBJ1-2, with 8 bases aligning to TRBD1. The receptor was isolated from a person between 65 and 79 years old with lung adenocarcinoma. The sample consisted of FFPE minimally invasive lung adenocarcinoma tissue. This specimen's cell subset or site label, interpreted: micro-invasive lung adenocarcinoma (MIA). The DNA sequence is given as TGTGCCAGCAGTCCCCGACAGGGGAACTATGGCTACACCTTC. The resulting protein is CASSPRQGNYGYTF.